A selection of T cell receptor beta chains follows, all from one sample in a study of T cells in Graves' hyperthyroidism and ophthalmopathy. TCRdb passed the multiplex PCR reads through MiXCR, listing each CDR3 protein once. The sample holds around 250,000 distinct CDR3 sequences, roughly 22% seen once. Specimen: blood. The source is a woman in her thirties or forties with Graves' ophthalmopathy. Each CDR3 is given with its conserved first and last residue. Each record gives: V gene, D gene, J gene, clone size, CDR3 protein, CDR3 DNA. A D gene is named only where the DNA matches it firmly. A clone size is listed for some rows: how often the clone was seen (once, few, many), or a class if it is expanded.

TRBV7-2	NA	TRBJ2-2	many	CASSLGVPAGELFF	TGTGCCAGCAGCCTAGGCGTCCCGGCCGGGGAGCTGTTTTTT
TRBV2	NA	TRBJ2-2	many	CASSFSLGELFF	TGTGCCAGCAGTTTCTCCCTAGGGGAGCTGTTTTTT
TRBV11-2	NA	TRBJ2-1	once	CASSLGGTVAFF	TGTGCCAGCAGCTTAGGCGGGACTGTGGCGTTCTTC
TRBV27	TRBD2	TRBJ2-2	many	CASRIGAGDTGELFF	TGTGCCAGCAGAATTGGAGCGGGAGACACCGGGGAGCTGTTTTTT
TRBV28	NA	TRBJ2-7	many	CASRIGGPGSYEQYF	TGTGCCAGCAGGATCGGGGGTCCTGGCTCCTACGAGCAGTACTTC
TRBV5-1	NA	TRBJ1-6	many	CASSLETGRGPLHF	TGCGCCAGCAGCTTGGAAACAGGACGGGGACCCCTCCACTTT
TRBV15	NA	TRBJ2-5	few	CATTNNDLQETQYF	TGTGCCACAACGAATAACGACTTACAAGAGACCCAGTACTTC
TRBV30	TRBD2	TRBJ2-5	many	CAWSVGAGGASDF	TGTGCCTGGAGTGTGGGTGCGGGGGGCGCCTCGGACTTC
TRBV20-1	NA	TRBJ2-5	many	CSASLEETQYF	TGCAGTGCTAGCTTGGAAGAGACCCAGTACTTC
TRBV6-5	NA	TRBJ1-1	many	CASSYSYGSGAAKAFF	TGTGCCAGCAGTTACTCGTACGGAAGTGGGGCAGCAAAAGCTTTCTTT
TRBV20-1	NA	TRBJ2-5	many	CSASTSGLADASETQYF	TGCAGTGCTAGCACCTCGGGACTCGCGGACGCGTCGGAGACCCAGTACTTC
TRBV11-2	TRBD2	TRBJ2-2	NA	CASSRFGTSNTGELFF	TGTGCCAGCAGCCGTTTCGGGACTAGTAACACCGGGGAGCTGTTTTTT
TRBV28	NA	TRBJ2-2	few	CASRAPNTGELFF	TGTGCCAGCAGGGCCCCGAACACCGGGGAGCTGTTTTTT
TRBV7-2	NA	TRBJ2-7	many	CASSLSRGSEAYEQYF	TGTGCCAGCAGCTTAAGTCGGGGATCGGAGGCCTACGAGCAGTACTTC
TRBV2	NA	TRBJ2-7	many	CASKGLAAGEQYF	TGTGCCAGCAAAGGGCTTGCAGCCGGCGAGCAGTACTTC
TRBV11-2	NA	TRBJ2-5	once	CASSLSGFGSQETQYF	TGTGCCAGCAGCTTATCGGGGTTTGGGTCACAAGAGACCCAGTACTTC
TRBV2	NA	TRBJ1-1	many	CASSDLRAAEAFF	TGTGCCAGCAGTGATCTTCGGGCAGCCGAAGCTTTCTTT
TRBV20-1	NA	TRBJ2-7	many	CSASREPLYEQYF	TGCAGTGCTTCAAGGGAGCCGCTCTACGAGCAGTACTTC
TRBV4-1	NA	TRBJ1-2	many	CASSQNNRITDGYTF	TGCGCCAGCAGCCAAAACAACAGGATAACAGATGGCTACACCTTC
TRBV18	TRBD2	TRBJ2-2	many	CASSQGTAGTSGSNTGELFF	TGTGCCAGCTCACAAGGGACGGCCGGGACTAGCGGGTCGAACACCGGGGAGCTGTTTTTT
TRBV7-2	NA	TRBJ2-5	many	CASSVQETQYF	TGTGCCAGCAGCGTACAAGAGACCCAGTACTTC
TRBV6-1	NA	TRBJ2-1	many	CASSEFERDNEQFF	TGTGCCAGCAGTGAATTTGAGCGGGACAATGAGCAGTTCTTC
TRBV4-1	NA	TRBJ2-5	NA	CASSWEQGSGETQYF	TGCGCCAGCAGCTGGGAACAGGGATCCGGGGAGACCCAGTACTTC
TRBV9	NA	TRBJ2-7	many	CASSLHRGGHEQYF	TGTGCCAGCAGCCTTCACAGGGGAGGCCACGAGCAGTACTTC
TRBV20-1	TRBD1	TRBJ2-5	NA	CSVRSGGETQYF	TGCAGTGTGCGATCAGGGGGAGAGACCCAGTACTTC
TRBV12-3/TRBV12-4	TRBD1	TRBJ1-5	many	CASAPGDSSNQPQHF	TGTGCCAGCGCCCCGGGGGACAGTTCCAATCAGCCCCAGCATTTT
TRBV4-1	TRBD1	TRBJ2-5	many	CASSGRDRGRETQYF	TGCGCCAGCAGCGGACGGGACAGGGGGCGAGAGACCCAGTACTTC
TRBV12-3/TRBV12-4	TRBD1	TRBJ2-5	many	CASSSGRSGGRETQYF	TGTGCCAGCAGTTCGGGAAGATCAGGGGGCAGGGAGACCCAGTACTTC
TRBV6-5	TRBD1	TRBJ2-7	many	CASSYRATGDPYEQYF	TGTGCCAGCAGTTACAGGGCGACAGGGGACCCCTACGAGCAGTACTTC
TRBV24-1	NA	TRBJ2-7	many	CATSDGSSSYEQYF	TGTGCCACCAGTGATGGCTCGAGCTCCTACGAGCAGTACTTC
TRBV6-2/TRBV6-3	TRBD1	TRBJ2-7	NA	CASSNAGTGYNEQYF	TGTGCCAGCAGTAACGCCGGGACAGGGTACAACGAGCAGTACTTC
TRBV3-1	TRBD2	TRBJ2-5	few	CASSQELTSGRAETQYF	TGTGCCAGCAGCCAAGAGTTGACTAGCGGGAGGGCTGAGACCCAGTACTTC
TRBV30	NA	TRBJ2-7	many	CAWSDNGPWYF	TGTGCCTGGAGTGACAACGGTCCTTGGTACTTC
TRBV25-1	NA	TRBJ1-3	NA	CASSESRAVSSGNTIYF	TGTGCCAGCAGTGAATCTCGGGCGGTGAGCTCTGGAAACACCATATATTTT
TRBV6-5	NA	TRBJ2-5	many	CASSYSPGHETQYF	TGTGCCAGCAGTTACTCTCCAGGGCATGAGACCCAGTACTTC
TRBV29-1	NA	TRBJ2-2	many	CSVEDGQAPNTGELFF	TGCAGCGTTGAAGACGGGCAGGCGCCGAACACCGGGGAGCTGTTTTTT
TRBV14	NA	TRBJ1-5	many	CASSQELHSPQHF	TGTGCCAGCAGCCAAGAGCTCCATTCGCCCCAGCATTTT
TRBV28	NA	TRBJ1-6	many	CASKGDQGSNSPLHF	TGTGCCAGCAAAGGCGATCAGGGTTCTAATTCACCCCTCCACTTT
TRBV4-2	NA	TRBJ2-4	many	CASSQLEVGDIQYF	TGTGCCAGCAGCCAATTGGAGGTGGGGGACATTCAGTACTTC
TRBV9	NA	TRBJ1-2	many	CASSVEGRAYGYTF	TGTGCCAGCAGCGTAGAGGGGAGGGCCTATGGCTACACCTTC